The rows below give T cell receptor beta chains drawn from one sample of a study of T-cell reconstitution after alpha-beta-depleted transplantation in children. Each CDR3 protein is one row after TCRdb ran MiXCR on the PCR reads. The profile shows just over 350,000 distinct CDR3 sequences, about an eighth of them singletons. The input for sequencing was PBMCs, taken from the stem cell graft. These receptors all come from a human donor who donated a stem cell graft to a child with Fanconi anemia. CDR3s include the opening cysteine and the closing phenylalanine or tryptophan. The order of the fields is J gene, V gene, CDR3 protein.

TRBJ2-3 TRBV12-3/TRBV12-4 CASSFGGGADTQYF
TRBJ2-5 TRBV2 CASTLSSGGETQYF
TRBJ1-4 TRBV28 CASSSHPGGKGTNEKLFF
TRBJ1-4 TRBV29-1 CSGGVLGEKLFF
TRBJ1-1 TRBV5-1 CASSAGTVNTEAFF
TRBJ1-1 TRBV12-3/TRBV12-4 CASSPLQGVNTEAFF
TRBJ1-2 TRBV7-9 CASSLPRGNYGYTF
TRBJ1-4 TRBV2 CASGRITTNEKLFF
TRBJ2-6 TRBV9 CASSVAGANVLTF
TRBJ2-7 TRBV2 CASKGNGHEQYF
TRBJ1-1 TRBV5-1 CASSGSIGRTEAFF
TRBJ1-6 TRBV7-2 CASSEGGSYNSPLHF
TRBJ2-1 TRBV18 CASSPQDSYYNEQFF
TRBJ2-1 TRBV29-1 CSVEELGSGGLNEQFF
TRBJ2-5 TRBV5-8 CASSLTGTGPETQYF
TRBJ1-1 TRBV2 CASNLGQGVTEAFF
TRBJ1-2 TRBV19 CASSLYDRDGYTF
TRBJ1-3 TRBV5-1 CASSLGRQSSGNTIYF
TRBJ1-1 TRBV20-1 CSAYGQVDVDTEAFF
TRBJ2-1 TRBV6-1 CATRTINEQFF
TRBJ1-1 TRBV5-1 CASSQTRNTEAFF
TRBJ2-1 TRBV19 CASSIEGTPSLEQFF
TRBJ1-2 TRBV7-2 CASSRDRLTNYGYTF
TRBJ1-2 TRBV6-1 CASRFRQANYGYTF
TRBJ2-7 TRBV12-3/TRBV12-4 CASSLAGGSFEQYF
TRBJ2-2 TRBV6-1 CASSKQGGTGELFF
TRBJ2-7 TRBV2 CASMEAGGSYEQYF
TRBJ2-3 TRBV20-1 CSARAAGRVYTQYF
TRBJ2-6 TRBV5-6 CASSIRVSGANVLTF
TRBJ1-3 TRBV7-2 CASSSGLRSGNTIYF
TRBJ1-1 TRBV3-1 CASSQGGPKVEAFF
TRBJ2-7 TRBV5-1 CASSFRTGVMGEQYF
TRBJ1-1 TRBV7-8 CASSLYGSGNTEAFF
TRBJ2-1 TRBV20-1 CSAHFSGGEQFF
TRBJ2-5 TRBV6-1 CASSGPRVEVYQETQYF
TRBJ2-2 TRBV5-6 CASSYRTSGYTGELFF